This is a list of T cell receptor beta chains from one sample in a study of CD8+ T cells in alopecia areata. The table came from immunoSEQ multiplex PCR; TCRdb's copy has only in-frame clones and leaves some out. This sample carries tens of thousands of clones, roughly 60% of them seen once, and the ten largest clones take under 20%. The sample in question was CD8+ T cells sorted from blood, obtained at week 0. Receptors were obtained from a human donor with alopecia areata. The CDR3 runs from the conserved cysteine through the conserved F or W. The order of the fields is J gene, clone size, V gene, CDR3 protein. The size entry is marked missing in some rows and otherwise reads once, few, many or a size class.

TRBJ2-1 NA TRBV12-5 CASGLVSAGGDRRFNEQFF
TRBJ2-5 NA TRBV4-1 CASSPVAGAGATQYF
TRBJ1-1 NA TRBV29-1 CSVGPHSPGGSGTEAFF
TRBJ1-2 NA TRBV9 CASSVGGQLSYGYTF
TRBJ2-3 NA TRBV7-8 CASSTPGTDTQYF
TRBJ2-3 few TRBV7-9 CASTPSDTQYF
TRBJ2-7 NA TRBV27 CASSFTGISYEQYF
TRBJ2-7 NA TRBV30 CAYDEQYF
TRBJ1-5 NA TRBV9 CASSVGINQPQHF
TRBJ2-1 NA TRBV29-1 CSVTPLVQGWEQFF
TRBJ1-1 few TRBV2 CASIPVNTEAFF
TRBJ2-3 NA TRBV7-2 CAAGGGSTDTQYF
TRBJ2-1 NA TRBV27 CASSLSRYNEQFF
TRBJ2-5 NA TRBV15 CATSRVPGTETQYF
TRBJ2-1 NA TRBV13 CASSLGSSGSFTYNEQFF
TRBJ1-5 once TRBV5-4 CASSLAAGPSQPQHF
TRBJ2-5 NA TRBV18 CASSLGQGFKTQYF
TRBJ2-2 few TRBV5-4 CASGGDGELFF
TRBJ2-2 few TRBV2 CASHRQRNTGELFF
TRBJ1-2 few TRBV4-1 CASSQLIFHGLVRGGYGYTF
TRBJ2-7 NA TRBV11-1 CASSHQDEQYF
TRBJ2-7 NA TRBV27 CASSLSTGGSDEQYF
TRBJ2-2 few TRBV6-1 CAGSDVGSGELFF
TRBJ1-2 NA TRBV7-9 CASSYDLEGYTF
TRBJ2-3 NA TRBV25-1 CASRLGWAGTDTQYF
TRBJ2-1 NA TRBV27 CASSWGMIGGEQFF
TRBJ2-1 NA TRBV5-6 CASRGLSSYNEQFF
TRBJ1-4 once TRBV4-1 CASSHRPPGQVPQTNEKLFF
TRBJ1-1 few TRBV25-1 CASSEWDRLRTEAFF
TRBJ1-2 few TRBV20-1 CSARYGYTF
TRBJ2-5 NA TRBV30 CAWDNLGRGETQYF
TRBJ2-2 NA TRBV7-2 CASSFLAGAPNTGELFF
TRBJ2-2 few TRBV5-1 CATRKITGPGELFF
TRBJ1-6 NA TRBV27 CASLPSSTGVGSPLHF
TRBJ2-2 few TRBV5-5 CASSRAGRDTGELFF
TRBJ2-7 few TRBV5-1 CASSPDRIRTYEQYF